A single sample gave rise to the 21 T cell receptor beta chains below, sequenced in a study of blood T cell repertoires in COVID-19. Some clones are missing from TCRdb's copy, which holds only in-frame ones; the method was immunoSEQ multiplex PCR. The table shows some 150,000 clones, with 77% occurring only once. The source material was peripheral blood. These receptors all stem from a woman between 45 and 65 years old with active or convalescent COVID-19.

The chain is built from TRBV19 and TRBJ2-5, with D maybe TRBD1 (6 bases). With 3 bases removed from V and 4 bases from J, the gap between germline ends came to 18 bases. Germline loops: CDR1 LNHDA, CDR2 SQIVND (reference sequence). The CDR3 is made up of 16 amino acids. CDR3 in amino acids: CASSMTGRGSGETQYF. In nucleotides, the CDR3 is TGTGCCAGTAGTATGACAGGCAGGGGATCAGGAGAGACCCAGTACTTC.

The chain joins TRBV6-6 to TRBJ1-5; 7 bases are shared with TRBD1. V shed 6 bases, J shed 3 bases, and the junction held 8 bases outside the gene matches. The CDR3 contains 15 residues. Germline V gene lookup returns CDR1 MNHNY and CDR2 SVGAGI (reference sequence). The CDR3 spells CASSTGVGYNQPQHF. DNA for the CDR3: TGTGCCAGCAGCACAGGGGTAGGTTACAATCAGCCCCAGCATTTT.

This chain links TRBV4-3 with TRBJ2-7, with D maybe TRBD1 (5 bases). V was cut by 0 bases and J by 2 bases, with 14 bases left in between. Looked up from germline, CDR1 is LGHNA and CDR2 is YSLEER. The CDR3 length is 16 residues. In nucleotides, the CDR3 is TGCGCCAGCAGCCAAGACGCCAGGGTAGGGACCTACGAGCAGTACTTC. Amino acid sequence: CASSQDARVGTYEQYF.

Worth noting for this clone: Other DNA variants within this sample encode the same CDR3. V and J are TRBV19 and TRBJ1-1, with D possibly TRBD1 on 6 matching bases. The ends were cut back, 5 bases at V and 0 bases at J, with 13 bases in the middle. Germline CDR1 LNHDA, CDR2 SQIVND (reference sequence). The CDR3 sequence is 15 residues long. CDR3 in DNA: TGTGCCAGTAGTCTCGGAACAGGGCTGAACACTGAAGCTTTCTTT. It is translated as CASSLGTGLNTEAFF.

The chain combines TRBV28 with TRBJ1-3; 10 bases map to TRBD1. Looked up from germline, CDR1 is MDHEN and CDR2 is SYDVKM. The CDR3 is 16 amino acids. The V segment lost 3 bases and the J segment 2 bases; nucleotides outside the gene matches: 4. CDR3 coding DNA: TGTGCCAGCAGTTTGCCCGGACAGGGGGCTGGAAACACCATATATTTT. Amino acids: CASSLPGQGAGNTIYF.

In nucleotides, the CDR3 is TGTGCCAGCAGCCAAGGGGTTTGGGCCTTGATCTATGGCTACACCTTC. This gives the protein CASSQGVWALIYGYTF. This chain joins TRBV14 and TRBJ1-2; D is unclear. Germline CDR1 and CDR2: SGHDN and FVKESK. This CDR3 region has 16 residues. V was shortened by 1 base and J by 4 bases, with 16 bases between the two germline ends.

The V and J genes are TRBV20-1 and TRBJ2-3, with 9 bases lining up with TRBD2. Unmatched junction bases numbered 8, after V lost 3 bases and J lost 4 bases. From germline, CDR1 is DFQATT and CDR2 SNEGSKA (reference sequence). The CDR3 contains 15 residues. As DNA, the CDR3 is TGCAGTGCTAGTGCAGCTAGCGGGAAATCAGATACGCAGTATTTT. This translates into CSASAASGKSDTQYF.

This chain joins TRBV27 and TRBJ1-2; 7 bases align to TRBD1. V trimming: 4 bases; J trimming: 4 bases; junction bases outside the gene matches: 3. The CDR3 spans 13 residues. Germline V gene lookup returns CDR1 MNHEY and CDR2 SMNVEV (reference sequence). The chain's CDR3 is CASSWRQGYGYTF. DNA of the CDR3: TGTGCCAGCAGTTGGAGACAGGGCTATGGCTACACCTTC.

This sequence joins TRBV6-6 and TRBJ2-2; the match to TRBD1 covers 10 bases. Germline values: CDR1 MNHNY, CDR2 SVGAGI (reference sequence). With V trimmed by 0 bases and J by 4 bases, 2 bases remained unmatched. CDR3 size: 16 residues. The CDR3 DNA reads TGTGCCAGCAGTTACTCGGACAGGGGGTTCACCGGGGAGCTGTTTTTT. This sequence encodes CASSYSDRGFTGELFF.

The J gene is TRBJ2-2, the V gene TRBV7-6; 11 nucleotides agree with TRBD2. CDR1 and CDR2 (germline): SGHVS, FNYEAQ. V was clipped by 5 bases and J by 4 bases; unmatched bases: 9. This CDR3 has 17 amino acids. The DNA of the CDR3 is TGTGCCAGCAGCCCTCAACCGGGACTAGCGGTCACCGGGGAGCTGTTTTTT. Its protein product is CASSPQPGLAVTGELFF.

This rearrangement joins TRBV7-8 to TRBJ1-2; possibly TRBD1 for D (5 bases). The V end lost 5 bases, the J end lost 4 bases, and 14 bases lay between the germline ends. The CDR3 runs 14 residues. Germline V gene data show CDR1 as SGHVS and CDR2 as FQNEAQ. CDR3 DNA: TGTGCCAGCAGCAACGACAGCCCGCCCTATGGCTACACCTTC. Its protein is CASSNDSPPYGYTF.

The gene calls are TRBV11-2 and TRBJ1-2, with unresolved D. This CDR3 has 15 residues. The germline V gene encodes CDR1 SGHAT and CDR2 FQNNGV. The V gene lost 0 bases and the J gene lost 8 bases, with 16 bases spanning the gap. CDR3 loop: CASSLDPDGLMGYTF. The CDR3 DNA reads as TGTGCCAGCAGCTTAGATCCGGACGGACTGATGGGCTACACCTTC.

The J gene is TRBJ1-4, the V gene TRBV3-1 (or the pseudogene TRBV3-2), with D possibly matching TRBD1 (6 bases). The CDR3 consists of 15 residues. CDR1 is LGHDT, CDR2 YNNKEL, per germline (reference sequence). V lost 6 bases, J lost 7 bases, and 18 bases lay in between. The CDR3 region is CASSPDRQGSEKLFF. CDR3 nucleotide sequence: TGTGCCAGCAGTCCTGACAGGCAGGGTAGTGAAAAACTGTTTTTT.

The chain's CDR3 is CASSQVTGNYGYTF. The CDR3 nucleotides read TGTGCCAGCAGCCAAGTTACGGGAAACTATGGCTACACCTTC. The chain couples TRBV4-2 to TRBJ1-2; D ambiguous. The V gene lost 1 base and the J gene lost 2 bases, with 8 bases spanning the gap. This CDR3 has 14 residues. In germline, CDR1 is LGHNA, CDR2 YNFKEQ.

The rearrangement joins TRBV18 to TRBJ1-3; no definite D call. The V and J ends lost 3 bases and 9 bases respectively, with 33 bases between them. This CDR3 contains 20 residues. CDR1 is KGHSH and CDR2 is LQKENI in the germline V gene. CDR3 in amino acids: CASSPRREFRTSLSGSTIYF. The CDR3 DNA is TGTGCCAGCTCACCGAGGAGGGAGTTCCGGACGTCTTTAAGCGGGAGCACCATATATTTT.

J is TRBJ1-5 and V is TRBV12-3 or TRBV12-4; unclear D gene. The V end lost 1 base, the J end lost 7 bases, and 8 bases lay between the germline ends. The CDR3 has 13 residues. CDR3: CASSLDRGQPQHF. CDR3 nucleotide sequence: TGTGCCAGCAGTTTAGACAGAGGGCAGCCCCAGCATTTT.

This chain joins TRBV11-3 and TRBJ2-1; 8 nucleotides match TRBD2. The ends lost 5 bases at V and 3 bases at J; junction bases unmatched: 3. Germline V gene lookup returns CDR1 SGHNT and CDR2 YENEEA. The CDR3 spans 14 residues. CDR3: CASSAGGFYNEQFF. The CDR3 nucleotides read TGTGCCAGCAGCGCGGGAGGTTTCTACAATGAGCAGTTCTTC. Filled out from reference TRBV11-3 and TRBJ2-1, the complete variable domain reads EAGVVQSPRYKIIEKKQPVAFWCNPISGHNTLYWYLQNLGQGPELLIRYENEEAVDDSQLPKDRFSAERLKGVDSTLKIQPAELGDSAVYLCASSAGGFYNEQFFGPGTRLTVL.

The CDR3 coding sequence is TGCGCCAGCAGCACTACTTCCTTGGGGGGCACTGAAGCTTTCTTT. It translates to CASSTTSLGGTEAFF. The J gene is TRBJ1-1, the V gene TRBV5-1; TRBD1 might be the D (5 bases). V lost 4 bases to trimming and J lost 4 bases, with 17 bases between them. CDR3 length equals 15 residues. Germline V lookup: CDR1 SGHRS, CDR2 YFSETQ. Filled out from reference TRBV5-1 and TRBJ1-1, the complete variable domain reads KAGVTQTPRYLIKTRGQQVTLSCSPISGHRSVSWYQQTPGQGLQFLFEYFSETQRNKGNFPGRFSGRQFSNSRSEMNVSTLELGDSALYLCASSTTSLGGTEAFFGQGTRLTVV.

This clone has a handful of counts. The CDR3 DNA reads as TGTGCCAGCAGCTTCGGACTAGCGGGAGATGAGCAGTTCTTC. This sequence encodes CASSFGLAGDEQFF. The rearrangement uses TRBV7-9 and TRBJ2-1; 13 positions agree with TRBD2. V shed 3 bases, J shed 8 bases, and the junction held 1 base outside the gene matches. The CDR3 loop spans 14 amino acids. Germline values: CDR1 SEHNR, CDR2 FQNEAQ (reference sequence).

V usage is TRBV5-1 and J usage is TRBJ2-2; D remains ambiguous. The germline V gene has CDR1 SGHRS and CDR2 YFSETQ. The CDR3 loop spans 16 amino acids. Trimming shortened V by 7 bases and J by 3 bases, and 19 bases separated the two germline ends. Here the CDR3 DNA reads TGCGCCAGCTGTCTTACCCCCACCTCGGACACCGGGGAGCTGTTTTTT. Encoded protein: CASCLTPTSDTGELFF.

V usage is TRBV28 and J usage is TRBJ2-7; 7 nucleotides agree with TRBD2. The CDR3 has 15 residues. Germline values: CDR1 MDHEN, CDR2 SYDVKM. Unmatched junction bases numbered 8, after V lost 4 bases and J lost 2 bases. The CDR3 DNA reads TGTGCCAGCAGTTCCCAACAGCGGGGAACCTACGAGCAGTACTTC. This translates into CASSSQQRGTYEQYF.